This TCR beta chain was sequenced for a study of blood T cell repertoires in COVID-19. Study-wide context: Sites across the United States, Italy and Spain contributed samples from acute and convalescent COVID-19.

Per the authors' pipeline: It was from reference gene primer amplification that nucleated cell counts were estimated. Sequencing was performed with immunoSEQ multiplex PCR; in TCRdb, only in-frame clones are kept and a portion is missing. The V and J calls and the clone size are those of that table, but D and trimming were determined from the DNA. The sample carries fewer than 150,000 clones, approximately 85% recorded once. This CDR3 spans 14 amino acids. The V gene lost 5 bases and the J gene lost 6 bases, with 15 bases spanning the gap. Germline CDR1 is LGHDT and CDR2 is YNNKEL (reference sequence).

This sequence originates from a human donor in a cohort sampled during active COVID-19. The specimen was peripheral blood. The chain employs TRBV3-1 (or the pseudogene TRBV3-2) and TRBJ2-3; a weak D match, TRBD1 (6 bases). CDR3 sequence (DNA): TGTGCCAGCAGCTTGGCCGGGCAGGGGGATACGCAGTATTTT. It yields the protein CASSLAGQGDTQYF.